Below, one T cell receptor (beta chain) is given with its context. The sample is drawn from a study of blood T cell repertoires in COVID-19. Looking at the study overall: PBMCs, B-cell-depleted T cells, or T cells provided the cDNA or gDNA that made up the material.

V trimming: 5 bases; J trimming: 6 bases; junction bases outside the gene matches: 6. The length of the CDR3 is 14 residues. From germline, CDR1 is SGHVS and CDR2 FQNEAQ. Method: immunoSEQ multiplex PCR; TCRdb's copy keeps in-frame clones and lacks some. The sample consists of 200,000 to 250,000 clones, roughly 86% of them appearing once. Sequences were obtained from peripheral blood. The TCR originated in a woman aged 45-60 years with COVID-19, enrolled during active disease. V is TRBV7-8 and J is TRBJ2-7, with 11 bases matching TRBD1. The CDR3 DNA reads as TGTGCCAGCAGCCGGACCGGGACAGGGGGCGAGCAGTACTTC. Translation gives CASSRTGTGGEQYF.